The 10 T cell receptor beta chains presented below share a single source sample, sequenced in a study of blood T cell repertoires in COVID-19. Method: immunoSEQ multiplex PCR; TCRdb's copy keeps in-frame clones and lacks some. Of about 80,000 clones detected, around 84% appear once; the ten largest clones hold around a third. The specimen was peripheral blood. The receptors derive from a woman in her 70s with acute or convalescent COVID-19.

The rearrangement links TRBV2 to TRBJ1-4; the match to TRBD1 covers 8 bases. Germline trimming cut 9 bases from V and 7 bases from J; bases unmatched to any gene: 7. The CDR3 has 13 amino acids. Germline V gives CDR1 SNHLY, CDR2 FYNNEI. CDR3 residues: CASRTGQSEKLFF. For the CDR3, the DNA is TGTGCCAGTCGGACAGGGCAATCTGAAAAACTGTTTTTT.

This clone was recorded a few times. The chain couples TRBV5-1 to TRBJ1-1; D not resolved. Trimming took 0 bases from V and 9 from J, leaving 12 bases between them. From germline, CDR1 is SGHRS and CDR2 YFSETQ. The CDR3 loop spans 13 amino acids. CDR3 sequence reads: CASSLGGGGKAFF. The DNA for the CDR3 is TGCGCCAGCAGCTTGGGGGGTGGAGGCAAAGCTTTCTTT.

The chain links TRBV3-1 (or the pseudogene TRBV3-2) to TRBJ2-1; perhaps TRBD2 as D (6 bases). The germline CDR1 and CDR2 sequences are LGHDT and YNNKEL (reference sequence). This CDR3 contains 12 residues. V was pared by 4 bases and J by 5 bases, with 6 bases between. The CDR3 coding sequence is TGTGCCAGCAGCCTAGCGGACAATGAGCAGTTCTTC. Residues: CASSLADNEQFF.

This chain joins TRBV19 and TRBJ2-5; 7 bases are a match to TRBD1. V lost 0 bases, J lost 5 bases, and 3 bases stayed unmatched. There are 14 residues in the CDR3. Germline CDR1 is LNHDA and CDR2 is SQIVND (reference sequence). The CDR3 loop reads CASSIDTGVETQYF. CDR3 DNA: TGTGCCAGTAGTATAGATACAGGGGTGGAGACCCAGTACTTC.

This rearrangement joins TRBV6-6 to TRBJ1-1; D gene uncertain. Germline-derived CDR1 and CDR2 are MNHNY and SVGAGI (reference sequence). The germline V and J ends were trimmed by 0 bases and 2 bases, with 10 bases remaining between them. This CDR3 contains 15 residues. CDR3 bases: TGTGCCAGCAGTTACTCACCTGAGGGTAACACTGAAGCTTTCTTT. It codes for CASSYSPEGNTEAFF.

This clone turned up a few times. V gene TRBV10-2 combines with J gene TRBJ1-5; D remains unclear. Germline V lookup: CDR1 WSHSY, CDR2 SAAADI. Trimming removed 3 bases from V and 4 bases from J, with 4 bases in between. This CDR3 spans 12 amino acids. The DNA for the CDR3 is TGCGCCAGCAGTGATCCAAATCAGCCCCAGCATTTT. It is translated as CASSDPNQPQHF.

The rearrangement uses TRBV13 and TRBJ2-7, with a weak D call TRBD2 (6 bases). The CDR3 runs 12 residues. Germline CDR1 is PRHDT and CDR2 is FYEKMQ (reference sequence). V was shortened by 10 bases and J by 3 bases, with 13 bases between the two germline ends. The CDR3 nucleotides are TGTGCCACCGGGACTGGAGACTACGAGCAGTACTTC. Protein: CATGTGDYEQYF.

The chain employs TRBV2 and TRBJ1-2; D is undetermined. Trimming removed 4 bases from V and 8 bases from J, with 14 bases in between. Germline V gene data show CDR1 as SNHLY and CDR2 as FYNNEI. The CDR3 has 13 amino acids. CDR3 in amino acids: CASSVTQEVGYTF. The CDR3 nucleotides read TGTGCCAGCAGTGTGACCCAGGAGGTCGGCTACACCTTC.

The V gene is TRBV28, the J gene TRBJ2-3; maybe TRBD2 (7 bases). The CDR3 extends over 14 amino acids. CDR1 and CDR2 from the germline V gene are MDHEN and SYDVKM. The germline V and J ends were trimmed by 6 bases and 2 bases, with 12 bases remaining between them. Here the CDR3 reads CASREGGSTDTQYF. DNA for the CDR3: TGTGCCAGCAGGGAGGGGGGGTCCACAGATACGCAGTATTTT.

The sample holds one count of this clone. The V gene is TRBV5-1, the J gene TRBJ2-7; a possible D gene is TRBD2 (5 bases). The CDR3 spans 12 residues. Germline loops: CDR1 SGHRS, CDR2 YFSETQ. V dropped 1 base and J dropped 5 bases, with 7 bases sitting between them. The CDR3 region has the DNA TGCGCCAGCAGCTTGCCCGGGGACGAGCAGTACTTC. It encodes CASSLPGDEQYF.